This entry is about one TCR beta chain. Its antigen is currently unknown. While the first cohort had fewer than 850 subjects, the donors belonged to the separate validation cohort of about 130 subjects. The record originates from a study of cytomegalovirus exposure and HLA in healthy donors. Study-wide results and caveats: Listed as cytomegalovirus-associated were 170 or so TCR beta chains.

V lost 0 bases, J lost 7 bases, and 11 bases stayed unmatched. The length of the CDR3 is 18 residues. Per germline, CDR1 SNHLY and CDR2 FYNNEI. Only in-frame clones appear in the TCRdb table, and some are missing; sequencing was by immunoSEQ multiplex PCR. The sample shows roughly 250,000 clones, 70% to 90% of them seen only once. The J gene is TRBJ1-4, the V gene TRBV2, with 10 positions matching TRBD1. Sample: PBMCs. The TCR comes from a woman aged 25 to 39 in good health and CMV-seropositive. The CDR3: CASSEAPGQGPGVEKLFF. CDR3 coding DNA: TGTGCCAGCAGTGAAGCGCCGGGACAGGGGCCTGGGGTTGAAAAACTGTTTTTT.